The 26 T cell receptor beta chains in this list originate from one sample, sequenced in a study of T cell responses to AZD1222 COVID-19 vaccine. Using immunoSEQ multiplex PCR, the repertoire was profiled, and TCRdb retains in-frame clones only, with some absent. This sample has about 160,000 clones; 91% occur once, and the top ten carry 4.4%. This specimen consisted of peripheral blood, obtained on day 0 of AZD1222 vaccination. These receptors were collected from an adult in good health.

The chain joins TRBV19 to TRBJ2-7; TRBD1 aligns across 10 bases. CDR3 size: 15 residues. Per the germline V gene, CDR1 is LNHDA and CDR2 is SQIVND (reference sequence). With 6 bases clipped from V and 3 bases from J, the junction kept 8 bases outside the gene matches. The CDR3 coding sequence is TGTGCCAGTAGCCGCCCGGGACAGGGGTTCTACGAGCAGTACTTC. This codes for CASSRPGQGFYEQYF.

The gene calls are TRBV5-8 and TRBJ1-5; D not certain. The germline V gene encodes CDR1 SGHTS and CDR2 YDEGEE. The CDR3 spans 13 residues. Trimming left V 0 bases short and J 9 bases short, with 10 bases between. The CDR3 reads CASSLVPPMPQHF. The CDR3 region has the DNA TGTGCCAGCAGCTTGGTTCCCCCTATGCCCCAGCATTTT.

This rearrangement joins TRBV29-1 to TRBJ2-1; D is unclear. The CDR3 is 11 amino acids. Germline V gene lookup returns CDR1 SQVTM and CDR2 ANQGSEA. The V end was cut by 3 bases, the J end by 4 bases, with 4 bases between. CDR3 protein: CSVDSYNEQFF. CDR3 bases: TGCAGCGTTGACAGTTACAATGAGCAGTTCTTC.

The CDR3 nucleotides read TGTGCCAGCAGTTTTGTAGCGCCCTACGAGCAGTACTTC. Encoded protein: CASSFVAPYEQYF. This chain uses TRBV27 with TRBJ2-7, with D possibly being TRBD2 (5 bases). The CDR3 length is 13 residues. Germline-derived CDR1 and CDR2 are MNHEY and SMNVEV (reference sequence). Trimming took off 3 bases at V and 2 bases at J, with 8 bases between the two ends.

The chain uses TRBV18 and TRBJ1-2; the D is unclear. Trimming stripped 4 bases from V and 5 bases from J, with 11 bases between. Germline assignment: CDR1 KGHSH and CDR2 LQKENI. The CDR3 runs to 13 residues. This CDR3 reads CASSRALGYGYTF. CDR3 coding DNA: TGTGCCAGCTCACGGGCTCTGGGATATGGCTACACCTTC.

The chain carries TRBV10-3 and TRBJ1-2; D is ambiguous. Looked up from germline, CDR1 is ENHRY and CDR2 is SYGVKD. The CDR3 loop spans 14 amino acids. Trimming took 0 bases from V and 8 from J, leaving 13 bases between them. CDR3: CAISESGGGYGYTF. The CDR3 coding sequence is TGTGCCATCAGTGAGTCAGGAGGTGGGTACGGCTACACCTTC.

This clone has only one observation. The chain couples TRBV5-1 to TRBJ2-1; 7 nucleotides match TRBD2. The CDR3 spans 14 residues. Germline CDR1 is SGHRS and CDR2 is YFSETQ. V lost 1 base, J lost 8 bases, and 6 bases stayed unmatched. CDR3 bases: TGCGCCAGCAGCTTGTTGGGCGGGAGCCATGAGCAGTTCTTC. Its translation is CASSLLGGSHEQFF.

This clone was detected only a few times. The chain links TRBV28 to TRBJ1-2; possible D gene TRBD1, 6 bases. The germline CDR1 and CDR2 sequences are MDHEN and SYDVKM. CDR3 length: 16 amino acids. V lost 5 bases and J 0 bases, leaving 16 bases between the germline ends. The CDR3 reads CASSPTGPKANYGYTF. CDR3 in DNA: TGTGCCAGCAGTCCCACAGGGCCCAAAGCTAACTATGGCTACACCTTC.

The V call is TRBV7-2, the J call TRBJ1-3; D gene uncertain. The germline gives CDR1 SGHTA, CDR2 FQGNSA. V was shortened by 3 bases and J by 8 bases, with 17 bases between the two germline ends. The CDR3 length is 15 residues. The chain's CDR3 is CASSFSPGLQYTIYF. CDR3 coding DNA: TGTGCCAGCAGCTTCAGTCCAGGTCTGCAGTACACCATATATTTT.

The V call is TRBV12-5, the J call TRBJ2-7; TRBD2 agrees at 10 bases. V trimming: 1 base; J trimming: 5 bases; junction bases outside the gene matches: 5. The germline CDR1 and CDR2 sequences are LGHNT and FRNRAP. The CDR3 totals 15 residues. Here the CDR3 DNA reads TGTGCTAGTGGTTTGGGGTCTAGCGGGGGCCACGAGCAGTACTTC. This gives the protein CASGLGSSGGHEQYF.

The rearrangement uses TRBV4-1 and TRBJ2-1; D perhaps matches TRBD1 (5 bases). V was clipped by 4 bases and J by 7 bases, with 17 bases between them. The CDR3 has 15 amino acids. Per the germline V gene, CDR1 is MGHRA and CDR2 is YSYEKL. The CDR3 spells CASSPSGLGANEQFF. CDR3 DNA sequence: TGCGCCAGCAGCCCCTCCGGTCTAGGGGCTAATGAGCAGTTCTTC.

J is TRBJ2-7 and V is TRBV30; D is uncertain. CDR1 is GTSNPN and CDR2 is SVGIG in the germline V gene (reference sequence). CDR3 length equals 15 residues. Trimming pared 0 bases from V and 7 bases from J, leaving 19 bases between. In nucleotides, the CDR3 is TGTGCCTGGAGTGTAAGTAACGTACCTCCTACGGAGCAGTACTTC. Protein sequence: CAWSVSNVPPTEQYF.

This chain connects TRBV5-4 to TRBJ1-6; 9 nucleotides line up with TRBD1. Germline assignment: CDR1 SGHNT and CDR2 YYREEE (reference sequence). The CDR3 extends over 15 amino acids. With V trimmed by 4 bases and J by 9 bases, 8 bases remained unmatched. CDR3 amino acids: CASSLAGTGTSPLHF. The CDR3 nucleotides are TGTGCCAGCAGCCTCGCCGGGACAGGGACTTCACCCCTCCACTTT.

V is TRBV7-9 and J is TRBJ2-1; 8 bases are a match to TRBD2. Germline values: CDR1 SEHNR, CDR2 FQNEAQ (reference sequence). The J segment lost 10 bases and the V segment lost 5 bases, leaving 13 bases of the junction unmatched. This CDR3 has 15 amino acids. Written as DNA, the CDR3 is TGTGCCAGCAGCCAAACTAGCGGCTCCGAGGGGGAGCAGTTCTTC. Translating it yields CASSQTSGSEGEQFF.

This clone showed up just once. CDR3 protein: CASSPGPFSYGYTF. CDR3 DNA sequence: TGTGCCAGCAGTCCCGGACCGTTTTCCTATGGCTACACCTTC. V and J are TRBV28 and TRBJ1-2; D is ambiguous. Per germline, CDR1 MDHEN and CDR2 SYDVKM. Trimming shortened V by 5 bases and J by 4 bases, and 14 bases separated the two germline ends. The CDR3 runs 14 residues.

The chain couples TRBV29-1 to TRBJ2-5; TRBD2 agrees at 12 bases. The V gene's germline CDR1 is SQVTM and CDR2 ANQGSEA. Losses at the gene ends were 7 bases for V and 4 bases for J; bases not matched to a gene: 7. The CDR3 length is 14 residues. The CDR3 loop reads CSGLAGGISETQYF. CDR3 nucleotides: TGCAGCGGCCTAGCGGGAGGGATCTCAGAGACCCAGTACTTC.

The rearrangement links TRBV19 to TRBJ1-2; D is ambiguous. This CDR3 is 9 amino acids long. Trimming removed 9 bases at V and 8 bases at J, with 7 bases between. Germline V gene data show CDR1 as LNHDA and CDR2 as SQIVND (reference sequence). The DNA for the CDR3 is TGTGCCAGCCACACAGGCTACACCTTC. Translating gives CASHTGYTF.

CDR3 sequence reads: CSALRGGQAFF. DNA of the CDR3: TGCAGTGCTCTCAGAGGGGGGCAAGCTTTCTTT. V gene TRBV20-1 combines with J gene TRBJ1-1, with D perhaps matching TRBD1 (6 bases). The germline CDR1 and CDR2 sequences are DFQATT and SNEGSKA (reference sequence). The V and J ends lost 5 bases and 9 bases respectively, with 13 bases between them. This CDR3 comprises 11 residues.

CDR3 sequence reads: CASSRNRGFEEKLFF. CDR3 coding DNA: TGCGCCAGCAGTCGGAACAGGGGATTCGAAGAAAAACTGTTTTTT. V is TRBV5-1 and J is TRBJ1-4, with 7 bases lining up with TRBD1. CDR3 length: 15 amino acids. CDR1 and CDR2 from the germline V gene are SGHRS and YFSETQ. V shed 5 bases, J shed 8 bases, and the junction held 12 bases outside the gene matches.

The chain is built from TRBV7-8 and TRBJ2-1; 10 nucleotides line up with TRBD2. The CDR3 sequence is 18 residues long. CDR1 is SGHVS, CDR2 FQNEAQ, per germline. The J segment lost 7 bases and the V segment lost 5 bases, leaving 17 bases of the junction unmatched. Here the CDR3 DNA reads TGTGCCAGCAGCCCCTATCGGGCTAGCGGGAGTTTTAGAAATGAGCAGTTCTTC. Translated, it gives CASSPYRASGSFRNEQFF. Drawing the rest from reference TRBV7-8 and TRBJ2-1, the complete variable domain is GAGVSQSPRYKVAKRGQDVALRCDPISGHVSLFWYQQALGQGPEFLTYFQNEAQLDKSGLPSDRFFAERPEGSVSTLKIQRTQQEDSAVYLCASSPYRASGSFRNEQFFGPGTRLTVL.

The rearrangement joins TRBV7-2 to TRBJ2-3; D not resolved. V lost 1 base, J lost 4 bases, and 3 bases lay in between. The CDR3 sequence is 12 residues long. The germline gives CDR1 SGHTA, CDR2 FQGNSA. The CDR3 spells CASSLGADTQYF. CDR3 coding DNA: TGTGCCAGCAGCTTAGGGGCAGATACGCAGTATTTT.

This chain joins TRBV29-1 and TRBJ2-1; 10 nucleotides match TRBD2. Trimming at V came to 2 bases and at J to 9 bases, leaving 13 bases not matched to a gene. There are 16 residues in the CDR3. CDR1 is SQVTM and CDR2 is ANQGSEA in the germline V gene. The DNA for the CDR3 is TGCAGCGTTGAATACAGCCTAGCGGGAGTATCCGGTGAGCAGTTCTTC. This encodes CSVEYSLAGVSGEQFF.

As for this clone: One junction end disagrees with the germline gene, perhaps due to a read error. The chain carries TRBV3-1 (or the pseudogene TRBV3-2) and TRBJ2-1; tentatively, D is TRBD2 (6 bases). The germline V gene has CDR1 LGHDT and CDR2 YNNKEL (reference sequence). This CDR3 comprises 12 residues. CDR3 bases: TGTGCCAGCAGCCATGCCACGGACTATTCGGTCTTC. Translated: CASSHATDYSVF.

The chain employs TRBV24-1 and TRBJ1-1; a possible D gene is TRBD1 (6 bases). The ends were cut back, 5 bases at V and 3 bases at J, with 15 bases in the middle. CDR1 and CDR2 (germline): KGHDR, SFDVKD. The CDR3 has 15 residues. CDR3 region: CATSAGGEYDTEAFF. The CDR3 bases are TGTGCCACCAGTGCGGGGGGCGAGTACGACACTGAAGCTTTCTTT.

In DNA, the CDR3 is TGTGCCAGCAGCTCAGGGACTAGCGGACACAATGAGCAGTTCTTC. Translating gives CASSSGTSGHNEQFF. This rearrangement joins TRBV11-2 to TRBJ2-1, with 11 bases identical to TRBD2. The CDR3 is made up of 15 amino acids. Unmatched junction bases numbered 4, after V lost 4 bases and J lost 5 bases. Germline-derived CDR1 and CDR2 are SGHAT and FQNNGV.

This clone was detected only once. J is TRBJ2-2 and V is TRBV5-4; D is ambiguous. The length of the CDR3 is 12 residues. Trimming took 5 bases from V and 6 from J, leaving 8 bases between them. The V gene's germline CDR1 is SGHNT and CDR2 YYREEE (reference sequence). This chain's CDR3 is CASRSYPGELFF. The CDR3 DNA is TGTGCCAGCAGATCGTACCCCGGGGAGCTGTTTTTT.